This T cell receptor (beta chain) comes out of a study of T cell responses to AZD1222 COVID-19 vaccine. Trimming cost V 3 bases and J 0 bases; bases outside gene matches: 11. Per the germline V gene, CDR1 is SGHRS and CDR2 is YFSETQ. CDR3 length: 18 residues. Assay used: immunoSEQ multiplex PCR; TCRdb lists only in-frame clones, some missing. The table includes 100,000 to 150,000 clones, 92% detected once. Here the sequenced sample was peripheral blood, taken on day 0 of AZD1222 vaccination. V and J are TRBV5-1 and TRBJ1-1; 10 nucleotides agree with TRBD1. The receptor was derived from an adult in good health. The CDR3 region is CASSWQTRTGGLNTEAFF. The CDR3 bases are TGCGCCAGCAGCTGGCAGACAAGGACAGGGGGGTTGAACACTGAAGCTTTCTTT.